This T cell receptor (beta chain) comes out of a study of T cell responses to AZD1222 COVID-19 vaccine. The study's findings and limits: Donors were largely white British and mainly female; clonal diversity was possibly underestimated. The span of vaccine-associated CD4 TCRs extended across spike, with dominance at 160-218 and 743-854.

Clones were read by immunoSEQ multiplex PCR, and TCRdb kept only the in-frame ones, dropping some. The sample carries some 170,000 clones, 85% to 95% recorded once. As for this clone: What it binds is unknown.

Germline values: CDR1 MNHEY, CDR2 SVGAGI. CDR3 length: 15 residues. V shed 5 bases and J 2 bases; nucleotides not matched to a gene: 5. The source material was peripheral blood, sampled 28 days after the second AZD1222 dose. The chain is built from TRBV6-5 and TRBJ2-1; TRBD1 matches 8 bases. The TCR comes from an adult who received the AZD1222 COVID-19 vaccine. The CDR3 bases are TGTGCCAGCAGTATAGACAGGGGCCCCTACAATGAGCAGTTCTTC. Amino acid sequence: CASSIDRGPYNEQFF.